These 12 T cell receptor beta chains originate from one sample sequenced in a study of blood T cells in healthy people across ages. The use of a sample-barcoded 5' primer and a J-beta primer mix characterized a second PCR of roughly 6 to 11 cycles. Each CDR3 protein gets one entry after TCRdb re-called the 5' RACE reads with MiXCR. The sample includes over 1,500,000 distinct CDR3 sequences, 40% to 55% of them seen just once. Sample: blood. The receptors here all came from a woman between 40 and 50 years old in good health.

This clonotype was observed a few times. The CDR3 DNA follows: TGCAGTGCTAGAGATAACGAGGTAGCGGAAGAGACCCAGTACTTC. This codes for CSARDNEVAEETQYF. The chain uses TRBV20-1 and TRBJ2-5; the D gene is possibly TRBD2 (6 bases). CDR1 is DFQATT, CDR2 SNEGSKA, per germline (reference sequence). The CDR3 runs to 15 residues. Trimming removed 0 bases from V and 3 bases from J, with 14 bases in between.

The chain has TRBV6-4 and TRBJ1-2; perhaps TRBD1 as D (5 bases). Germline V CDR1 and CDR2: MRHNA, SNTAGT. Trimming took 3 bases from V and 4 from J, leaving 12 bases between them. The CDR3 covers 14 residues. CDR3: CASSEEGIGYGYTF. In DNA form, the CDR3 reads TGTGCCAGCAGTGAGGAGGGGATCGGCTATGGCTACACCTTC.

This clonotype was found a few times. The V call is TRBV14, the J call TRBJ2-5; D gene uncertain. Germline loops: CDR1 SGHDN, CDR2 FVKESK. V dropped 1 base and J dropped 2 bases, with 11 bases sitting between them. The CDR3 contains 15 residues. CDR3 in DNA: TGTGCCAGCAGCCAAGGGTTGAAAGCACAAGAGACCCAGTACTTC. This gives the protein CASSQGLKAQETQYF.

This clonotype was counted a few times. The V gene is TRBV27, the J gene TRBJ2-7; tentative D call: TRBD1 (5 bases). The CDR3 spans 15 residues. Germline V lookup: CDR1 MNHEY, CDR2 SMNVEV (reference sequence). Trimming left V 2 bases short and J 2 bases short, with 13 bases between. CDR3 coding DNA: TGTGCCAGCAGTTTACGGACACCACCTCCCTACGAGCAGTACTTC. Its translation: CASSLRTPPPYEQYF.

With regard to this clonotype: At one end, the junction sequence differs from germline, possibly due to a read error. This chain links TRBV20-1 with TRBJ1-2, with no clear D. The germline gives CDR1 DFQATT, CDR2 SNEGSKA (reference sequence). The CDR3 has 14 residues. DNA of the CDR3: TGCAGTGCTAGTGATTCAGAAAACAACTATGGCTATACCTTC. This codes for CSASDSENNYGYTF.

The rearrangement links TRBV12-3 or TRBV12-4 to TRBJ2-3; the match to TRBD2 covers 7 bases. This CDR3 is 13 amino acids long. V trimming: 11 bases; J trimming: 6 bases; junction bases outside the gene matches: 11. The CDR3 region is CAGGRDRHDTQYF. CDR3 in DNA: TGTGCCGGGGGGAGGGATCGCCACGATACGCAGTATTTT.

The rearrangement uses TRBV7-2 and TRBJ1-2; 7 bases map to TRBD1. Trimming removed 6 bases from V and 4 bases from J; junction bases left unmatched: 11. Germline V lookup: CDR1 SGHTA, CDR2 FQGNSA. The CDR3 length is 15 residues. The CDR3: CASSTRQGGLYGYTF. The CDR3 nucleotides read TGTGCCAGCAGTACAAGACAGGGTGGCCTCTATGGCTACACCTTC.

This clonotype was observed once. The junction shows a germline mismatch at one end, possibly a read error. This chain uses TRBV7-2 with TRBJ2-1, with a weak D call TRBD2 (7 bases). The CDR3 has 17 residues. Germline V CDR1 and CDR2: SGHTA, FQGNSA. CDR3 sequence reads: CASSPIGRGGAYNEQFF. The DNA of the CDR3 is TGTGCCAGCAGCCCGATAGGCAGGGGAGGGGCCTATAATGAGCAGTTCTTC.

This clonotype appeared a few times. J is TRBJ2-7 and V is TRBV2; weak D call: TRBD1 (5 bases). The V gene's germline CDR1 is SNHLY and CDR2 FYNNEI. The CDR3 extends over 12 amino acids. V lost 2 bases, J lost 5 bases, and 7 bases lay in between. The CDR3: CASSEWGDEQYF. CDR3 in DNA: TGTGCCAGCAGTGAATGGGGCGACGAGCAGTACTTC.

This clonotype was detected once. This chain links TRBV7-2 with TRBJ2-3; 7 bases map to TRBD1. Germline CDR1 and CDR2: SGHTA and FQGNSA. V dropped 1 base and J dropped 7; count of bases not matched to a gene: 8. The CDR3 runs to 15 residues. The CDR3 sequence is CASSLDEGAWNTQYF. The CDR3 DNA follows: TGTGCCAGCAGCTTAGACGAGGGGGCATGGAATACGCAGTATTTT.

The chain combines TRBV7-2 with TRBJ2-7, with D perhaps matching TRBD1 (8 bases). The J call is doubtful: the DNA matches TRBJ2-4 better. Per germline, CDR1 SGHTA and CDR2 FQGNSA. This CDR3 region has 14 residues. The chain's CDR3 is CASSYGQGGDIQYF. Here the CDR3 DNA reads TGTGCCAGCAGCTATGGACAGGGAGGGGACATTCAGTACTTC.

This clonotype appeared a few times. This rearrangement joins TRBV20-1 to TRBJ2-1, with D maybe TRBD2 (5 bases). This CDR3 is built from 15 residues. Trimming cost V 4 bases and J 1 base, with 14 bases left between them. Germline V gene sequence: CDR1 DFQATT, CDR2 SNEGSKA (reference sequence). The CDR3 sequence is CSATPRSGSYNEQFF. CDR3 bases: TGCAGTGCTACCCCGAGGAGCGGATCCTACAATGAGCAGTTCTTC.